Given below is one T cell receptor (beta chain) in context. The antigen is undetermined. The CDR3 length is 13 residues. Trimming cost V 2 bases and J 10 bases, with 14 bases left between them. Germline CDR1 is MNHNS and CDR2 is SASEGT. These data come from a study of T cell responses to AZD1222 COVID-19 vaccine. Study-wide results and limits: Unmutated regions of variants are reportedly targeted by nearly half of spike-specific TCRs. Baseline testing showed seropositivity in only a handful of AZD1222 recipients.

The data were produced by immunoSEQ multiplex PCR, yet TCRdb's version contains in-frame clones alone and is incomplete. Counted here are approximately 71,000 clones, around nine tenths occurring once; the ten biggest clones make up around 7.8%. The sequence was obtained from an adult in good health. The rearrangement uses TRBV6-1 and TRBJ1-1; D not resolved. The source was peripheral blood, collected on day 0 of AZD1222 vaccination. CDR3 in amino acids: CASSELMWVAAFF. CDR3 sequence (DNA): TGTGCCAGCAGTGAACTGATGTGGGTTGCAGCTTTCTTT.